A selection of T cell receptor beta chains follows, all from one sample in a study of cytotoxic CD8 clonotypes in ibrutinib-treated CLL. Assay: immunoSEQ multiplex PCR; the TCRdb copy retains only in-frame clones and omits some. The sample consists of 90,000 to 100,000 clones, around 73% of them appearing once. This sample comprised PBMCs, obtained after 12 months of ibrutinib treatment. These receptors originate from a human donor with chronic lymphocytic leukemia. Both conserved end residues are part of each CDR3. The order of the fields is J gene, V gene, D gene, clone size, CDR3 DNA, CDR3 protein. D genes are given only for firm matches. Some rows have no size entry. The others give once, few or many, or a class for an expanded clone.

J: TRBJ1-6; V: TRBV7-8; D: .; size: few; DNA: TGTGCCAGCAGCTTAGTAGGCGGGCCTAATTCACCCCTCCACTTT; CDR3: CASSLVGGPNSPLHF
J: TRBJ1-1; V: TRBV7-2; D: .; size: .; DNA: TGTGCCAGCAGCTTAATCGGCAGCCCGGACACTGAAGCTTTCTTT; CDR3: CASSLIGSPDTEAFF
J: TRBJ2-7; V: TRBV5-6; D: .; size: .; DNA: TGTGCCAGCAGCTTAAGGGGTTCGACCGAGCAGTACTTC; CDR3: CASSLRGSTEQYF
J: TRBJ1-1; V: TRBV6-1; D: .; size: .; DNA: TGTGCCAGCAGAAGGACAGCAACAAACACTGAAGCTTTCTTT; CDR3: CASRRTATNTEAFF
J: TRBJ2-7; V: TRBV10-2; D: .; size: .; DNA: TGCGCCAGCAGTGGTACCGAGCAGTACTTC; CDR3: CASSGTEQYF
J: TRBJ1-5; V: TRBV9; D: TRBD1; size: .; DNA: TGTGCCAGCAGCGTAGTCAGGGGGTGGGACAATCAGCCCCAGCATTTT; CDR3: CASSVVRGWDNQPQHF
J: TRBJ2-4; V: TRBV2; D: .; size: .; DNA: TGTGCCAGCAGTGATGTAGGCCCTCTAGCCAAAAACATTCAGTACTTC; CDR3: CASSDVGPLAKNIQYF
J: TRBJ2-7; V: TRBV28; D: TRBD2; size: .; DNA: TGTGCCAGCAGTCCTGCGGGACTAGCGGACTACGAGCAGTACTTC; CDR3: CASSPAGLADYEQYF
J: TRBJ2-5; V: TRBV11-3; D: .; size: .; DNA: TGTGCCAGCAGTTCCACTGACAATTTCGAGACCCAGTACTTC; CDR3: CASSSTDNFETQYF
J: TRBJ1-2; V: TRBV7-2; D: .; size: .; DNA: TGTGCCAGCAGCTTAAATCCGCAGGGTGGTGGCTACACCTTC; CDR3: CASSLNPQGGGYTF
J: TRBJ2-3; V: TRBV4-1; D: TRBD2; size: once; DNA: TGCGCCAGCAGCCAAGAACGGCTAGCGGGGGCTAGCACAGATACGCAGTATTTT; CDR3: CASSQERLAGASTDTQYF
J: TRBJ2-3; V: TRBV5-1; D: .; size: .; DNA: TGCGCCAGCAGCTTGGCCAAGGTTACAGGGTCCCCAGATACGCAGTATTTT; CDR3: CASSLAKVTGSPDTQYF
J: TRBJ2-2; V: TRBV5-1; D: TRBD2; size: .; DNA: TGCGCCAGCAGCGGGCTAGCGGGGTCCACCGGGGAGCTGTTTTTT; CDR3: CASSGLAGSTGELFF
J: TRBJ2-3; V: TRBV19; D: .; size: .; DNA: TGTGCCAGTAGTATAGGGGCGGGGACAGATACGCAGTATTTT; CDR3: CASSIGAGTDTQYF
J: TRBJ2-1; V: TRBV5-1; D: TRBD2; size: .; DNA: TGCGCCAGCAGCTTTTATGGACTAGCGGGGGACTACAATGAGCAGTTCTTC; CDR3: CASSFYGLAGDYNEQFF
J: TRBJ2-3; V: TRBV27; D: TRBD2; size: .; DNA: TGTGCCAGCAGTTTATTAGCGGGGGTTGACACAGATACGCAGTATTTT; CDR3: CASSLLAGVDTDTQYF
J: TRBJ2-7; V: TRBV7-8; D: .; size: once; DNA: TGTGCCAGCAGCTGGGCTTCAGGGCAGACCTACGAGCAGTACTTC; CDR3: CASSWASGQTYEQYF
J: TRBJ2-3; V: TRBV9; D: .; size: .; DNA: TGTGCCAGCAGCGTAGCCCCTACAGTCACAGATACGCAGTATTTT; CDR3: CASSVAPTVTDTQYF
J: TRBJ1-6; V: TRBV30; D: .; size: .; DNA: TGTGCCTGGAGTGTACTGGCAGGGTATAATTCACCCCTCCACTTT; CDR3: CAWSVLAGYNSPLHF
J: TRBJ2-3; V: TRBV27; D: .; size: .; DNA: TGTGCCAGCAGTTTGGACCGCGGTACGCAGTATTTT; CDR3: CASSLDRGTQYF
J: TRBJ2-5; V: TRBV14; D: .; size: .; DNA: TGTGCCAGCAGAGAGCAGGGAGAGACCCAGTACTTC; CDR3: CASREQGETQYF
J: TRBJ1-4; V: TRBV6-1; D: .; size: few; DNA: TGTGCCAGCAGGGACGGGAGTAGGAGGGAAAAACTGTTTTTT; CDR3: CASRDGSRREKLFF
J: TRBJ2-7; V: TRBV25-1; D: .; size: once; DNA: TGTGCCAGCAGTGATCCAGGGATCGGCGAGCAGTACTTC; CDR3: CASSDPGIGEQYF
J: TRBJ2-3; V: TRBV2; D: TRBD2; size: .; DNA: TGTGCCAGCGCTAGCGGGGTGGGATTGGCAGATACGCAGTATTTT; CDR3: CASASGVGLADTQYF
J: TRBJ2-5; V: TRBV5-6; D: .; size: .; DNA: TGTGCCAGCCATAGTAGCCTCCAAGAGACCCAGTACTTC; CDR3: CASHSSLQETQYF